Listed here are 26 T cell receptor beta chains from one sample, sequenced in a study of somatic mutations in cytotoxic T cells in rheumatoid arthritis. Method: immunoSEQ multiplex PCR; TCRdb's copy keeps in-frame clones and lacks some. The table includes under 20,000 clones, approximately 87% detected once. What was sequenced was CD8+ T cells sorted from blood. These receptor sequences come from a man aged 40-49 years in good health.

The CDR3 DNA is TGTGCCAGCTCTCCGGGGGGAAACACCATATATTTT. This codes for CASSPGGNTIYF. The chain carries TRBV6-5 and TRBJ1-3; D gene ambiguous. Germline values: CDR1 MNHEY, CDR2 SVGAGI. This CDR3 has 12 residues. V was cut by 8 bases and J by 4 bases, with 9 bases left in between.

V and J are TRBV27 and TRBJ1-2; 7 bases match TRBD1. J lost 4 bases, V lost 6 bases, and 5 bases had no gene match. Germline lookup yields CDR1 MNHEY and CDR2 SMNVEV (reference sequence). There are 13 residues in the CDR3. CDR3 amino acids: CASRLQGSYGYTF. DNA of the CDR3: TGTGCCAGCAGGCTACAGGGGAGCTATGGCTACACCTTC.

Written as DNA, the CDR3 is TGTGCCAGCACCCCCGGGGACAGGGATTACTCTGGGGCCAACGTCCTGACTTTC. Translating it yields CASTPGDRDYSGANVLTF. This chain uses TRBV28 with TRBJ2-6, with 9 bases fitting TRBD1. V was clipped by 7 bases and J by 0 bases; unmatched bases: 10. The CDR3 extends over 18 amino acids. Germline V gene data show CDR1 as MDHEN and CDR2 as SYDVKM.

The chain couples TRBV27 to TRBJ2-3, with 7 positions matching TRBD2. V was clipped by 4 bases and J by 4 bases; unmatched bases: 5. This CDR3 contains 14 residues. CDR1 and CDR2 (germline): MNHEY, SMNVEV (reference sequence). The CDR3 reads CASSWVAGADTQYF. DNA of the CDR3: TGTGCCAGCAGTTGGGTAGCGGGCGCAGATACGCAGTATTTT.

The chain links TRBV29-1 to TRBJ2-2; the match to TRBD2 covers 7 bases. Trimming at V came to 4 bases and at J to 7 bases, leaving 3 bases not matched to a gene. The CDR3 has 12 amino acids. From germline, CDR1 is SQVTM and CDR2 ANQGSEA. DNA of the CDR3: TGCAGCGTTGGAGGGGAGGGCGGGGAGCTGTTTTTT. Translating it yields CSVGGEGGELFF.

The CDR3 DNA sequence: TGTGCCAGCAGTTTGGGGGTTGCGGGAGGGTACAATGAGCAGTTCTTC. Translating it yields CASSLGVAGGYNEQFF. The gene calls are TRBV27 and TRBJ2-1; 9 bases align to TRBD2. Germline CDR1 reads MNHEY; CDR2 reads SMNVEV (reference sequence). The V segment lost 3 bases and the J segment 4 bases; nucleotides outside the gene matches: 7. There are 16 residues in the CDR3.

This rearrangement joins TRBV27 to TRBJ2-1; the D is unclear. The CDR3 covers 13 residues. In germline, CDR1 is MNHEY, CDR2 SMNVEV (reference sequence). Between the trimmed V and J ends, which lost 2 bases and 5 bases, there was a span of 7 bases. As DNA, the CDR3 is TGTGCCAGCAGTTTACTGACTCACAATGAGCAGTTCTTC. Translation gives CASSLLTHNEQFF.

This chain connects TRBV4-2 to TRBJ1-1, with D tentatively TRBD1 (6 bases). The V end was cut by 4 bases, the J end by 8 bases, with 14 bases between. CDR3 length: 13 amino acids. The V gene's germline CDR1 is LGHNA and CDR2 YNFKEQ. As DNA, the CDR3 is TGTGCCAGCAGCCCGGAAGACAGGCTAGAAGCTTTCTTT. Encoded protein: CASSPEDRLEAFF.

This clone has just a few counts. The rearrangement joins TRBV6-1 to TRBJ1-5, with D unclear. The CDR3 spans 14 residues. Trimming left V 4 bases short and J 4 bases short, with 11 bases between. Per the germline V gene, CDR1 is MNHNS and CDR2 is SASEGT. The CDR3 nucleotides read TGTGCCAGCAGTGTGGGTGTGGGGAATCAGCCCCAGCATTTT. Translation: CASSVGVGNQPQHF.

This clone was detected once. The CDR3 loop reads CASSALGLAGEQFF. CDR3 DNA sequence: TGTGCCAGCAGCGCCCTCGGACTAGCCGGGGAGCAGTTCTTC. The chain couples TRBV9 to TRBJ2-1, with 8 bases lining up with TRBD2. J lost 10 bases, V lost 3 bases, and 9 bases had no gene match. This CDR3 contains 14 residues. Germline V gene sequence: CDR1 SGDLS, CDR2 YYNGEE.

The chain combines TRBV27 with TRBJ2-5; D might be TRBD2 (5 bases). Looked up from germline, CDR1 is MNHEY and CDR2 is SMNVEV (reference sequence). Deletions cut 4 bases from V and 5 bases from J, with 11 bases between. This CDR3 spans 13 amino acids. CDR3 bases: TGTGCCAGCAGTTACCGGGAAAGGGAGACCCAGTACTTC. Protein: CASSYRERETQYF.

The rearrangement links TRBV6-4 to TRBJ2-5; 10 nucleotides align to TRBD1. This CDR3 contains 16 residues. Germline CDR1 reads MRHNA; CDR2 reads SNTAGT. V shed 6 bases and J 3 bases; nucleotides not matched to a gene: 10. The CDR3 coding sequence is TGTGCCAGCAGCCCGAACGGGGGGACAGGGGAAGAGACCCAGTACTTC. Amino acid sequence: CASSPNGGTGEETQYF.

CDR3 loop: CASSIPGADYEQYF. CDR3 nucleotide sequence: TGTGCCAGCAGCATTCCCGGGGCCGACTACGAGCAGTACTTC. V usage is TRBV28 and J usage is TRBJ2-7, with D possibly being TRBD1 or TRBD2 (5 bases each). The V and J ends lost 6 bases and 3 bases respectively, with 15 bases between them. The V gene's germline CDR1 is MDHEN and CDR2 SYDVKM. There are 14 residues in the CDR3.

The chain has TRBV28 and TRBJ2-1; D ambiguous. This CDR3 is built from 16 residues. Germline V lookup: CDR1 MDHEN, CDR2 SYDVKM. V lost 4 bases and J lost 2, with 15 bases in between. The CDR3 is CASSSPIVTTYNEQFF. The CDR3 nucleotides read TGTGCCAGCAGTTCCCCTATAGTGACGACCTACAATGAGCAGTTCTTC.

The chain couples TRBV7-2 to TRBJ2-5; D possibly corresponds to TRBD1 (6 bases). This CDR3 region has 16 residues. Germline V gene sequence: CDR1 SGHTA, CDR2 FQGNSA. V lost 5 bases, J lost 2 bases, and 18 bases lay in between. The DNA for the CDR3 is TGTGCCAGCAGCGCACACAGACAGGTTACGCAAGAGACCCAGTACTTC. It yields the protein CASSAHRQVTQETQYF.

This rearrangement joins TRBV28 to TRBJ2-7; 11 nucleotides line up with TRBD2. The ends lost 4 bases at V and 3 bases at J; junction bases unmatched: 5. Germline CDR1 MDHEN, CDR2 SYDVKM. The CDR3 is 15 residues long. The CDR3 loop is CASSSLAGVIYEQYF. The DNA for the CDR3 is TGTGCCAGCAGTTCACTAGCGGGAGTGATCTACGAGCAGTACTTC.

The genes are TRBV10-3 and TRBJ2-7; D may be TRBD1 or TRBD2 (6 bases each). Germline V lookup: CDR1 ENHRY, CDR2 SYGVKD. Deletions cut 0 bases from V and 6 bases from J, with 12 bases between. This CDR3 is built from 14 residues. Here the CDR3 DNA reads TGTGCCATCAGTGAGTCGGGGGGCGGAGGCGAGCAGTACTTC. The encoded protein is CAISESGGGGEQYF.

CDR3 amino acids: CASSPARPQGLNEKLFF. CDR3 nucleotides: TGTGCCAGCTCACCAGCGCGACCCCAGGGACTTAATGAAAAACTGTTTTTT. The V and J genes are TRBV18 and TRBJ1-4, with D possibly matching TRBD1 (5 bases). The germline CDR1 and CDR2 sequences are KGHSH and LQKENI. V shed 2 bases and J shed 4 bases, with 17 bases lying between them. This CDR3 contains 17 residues.

This clone was observed once. V gene TRBV27 combines with J gene TRBJ2-2; 7 bases map to TRBD1. The J segment lost 3 bases and the V segment lost 4 bases, leaving 8 bases of the junction unmatched. This CDR3 comprises 16 residues. The germline CDR1 and CDR2 sequences are MNHEY and SMNVEV (reference sequence). CDR3 sequence (DNA): TGTGCCAGCAGTTCATGGCCACAGGGGCACACCGGGGAGCTGTTTTTT. The encoded protein is CASSSWPQGHTGELFF.

This sequence joins TRBV7-8 and TRBJ1-3; TRBD1 is a possible D gene (6 bases). This CDR3 spans 15 amino acids. The ends were cut back, 4 bases at V and 3 bases at J, with 13 bases in the middle. Germline V gene sequence: CDR1 SGHVS, CDR2 FQNEAQ. Here the CDR3 DNA reads TGTGCCAGCAGCTCCAATACAGGGAGTGGAAACACCATATATTTT. It codes for CASSSNTGSGNTIYF.

The chain couples TRBV27 to TRBJ2-6; 7 bases align to TRBD1. V was pared by 7 bases and J by 6 bases, with 9 bases of the junction left unmatched. Looked up from germline, CDR1 is MNHEY and CDR2 is SMNVEV (reference sequence). The CDR3 covers 15 residues. For the CDR3, the DNA is TGTGCCAGCACCAAGAACAGGGGAAAGGCCAACGTCCTGACTTTC. This codes for CASTKNRGKANVLTF. Variable domain in full (rest from reference TRBV27 and TRBJ2-6): EAQVTQNPRYLITVTGKKLTVTCSQNMNHEYMSWYRQDPGLGLRQIYYSMNVEVTDKGDVPEGYKVSRKEKRNFPLILESPSPNQTSLYFCASTKNRGKANVLTFGAGSRLTVL.

The chain combines TRBV2 with TRBJ1-1, with unresolved D. This CDR3 spans 14 amino acids. V shed 2 bases and J shed 0 bases, with 7 bases lying between them. CDR1 is SNHLY, CDR2 FYNNEI, per germline. This chain's CDR3 is CASSERQLNTEAFF. The CDR3 nucleotides are TGTGCCAGCAGTGAAAGGCAGCTGAACACTGAAGCTTTCTTT.

In its sample, this clone was seen once. V gene TRBV7-8 combines with J gene TRBJ2-3, with TRBD2 identical over 9 bases. This CDR3 region has 15 residues. The junction had 2 bases not matched to a gene; V was cut back by 2 bases and J by 2 bases. Germline assignment: CDR1 SGHVS and CDR2 FQNEAQ. The CDR3 region has the DNA TGTGCCAGCAGCTTAACTAGCGGGTACACAGATACGCAGTATTTT. Translating it yields CASSLTSGYTDTQYF.

The V and J genes are TRBV27 and TRBJ2-7; D might be TRBD1 (6 bases). CDR1 and CDR2 from the germline V gene are MNHEY and SMNVEV (reference sequence). V dropped 7 bases and J dropped 2 bases, with 18 bases sitting between them. The CDR3 length is 15 residues. CDR3 amino acids: CASKNQGSRPYEQYF. The DNA for the CDR3 is TGTGCCAGCAAGAATCAGGGGAGTCGGCCCTACGAGCAGTACTTC.

This chain connects TRBV2 to TRBJ2-4, with D perhaps matching TRBD1 or TRBD2 (5 bases each). Germline V gene lookup returns CDR1 SNHLY and CDR2 FYNNEI. V was shortened by 4 bases and J by 8 bases, with 12 bases between the two germline ends. This CDR3 is built from 13 residues. The CDR3 sequence is CASSAGMGDIQYF. CDR3 DNA: TGTGCCAGCAGTGCGGGAATGGGGGACATTCAGTACTTC.

J is TRBJ1-2 and V is TRBV5-4, with TRBD1 as a possible D gene (5 bases). The CDR3 sequence is 15 residues long. From germline, CDR1 is SGHNT and CDR2 YYREEE (reference sequence). V was trimmed by 4 bases and J by 2 bases, leaving 15 bases between them. CDR3 in amino acids: CASSPGLLRNYGYTF. CDR3 nucleotide sequence: TGTGCCAGCAGCCCGGGACTTCTCCGAAACTATGGCTACACCTTC.